The source of this TCR beta chain is a study of T cells in Graves' hyperthyroidism and ophthalmopathy. TCR beta CDR3 regions were amplified from RNA. TCR CDR3 underwent first-round RT-PCR with the HTBI primer set. TCRdb reanalysed the multiplex PCR reads using MiXCR and keeps one entry per CDR3 protein. The sample lists hundreds of thousands of distinct CDR3 sequences; roughly 17% were seen once. This clonotype was detected ten times or more. Antigen specificity is unknown. This CDR3 comprises 18 residues. Germline V gene sequence: CDR1 GTSNPN, CDR2 SVGIG (reference sequence). The ends lost 3 bases at V and 6 bases at J; junction bases unmatched: 15. Broader study findings: Blood also held most thyroid clonotypes expanded beyond 0.001.

The sequenced material came from blood. The receptor comes from a woman younger than 35 with Graves' ophthalmopathy. The chain combines TRBV30 with TRBJ2-1, with 12 bases matching TRBD2. The CDR3 region is CAWREGLGLAGLGNEQFF. DNA of the CDR3: TGTGCCTGGAGGGAAGGTCTAGGACTAGCGGGGCTTGGCAATGAGCAGTTCTTC.